One TCR beta chain is described in this entry. Antigen unknown. One junction end does not reproduce the germline sequence, and a read error may be involved. This specimen comes from a study of vaccination effects on CD4 cells after COVID-19. At the end of roughly ten days of culture, CD4+ T cells were isolated. Each participant was given two doses of one vaccine (BNT162b2 or mRNA-1273). Germline-derived CDR1 and CDR2 are SEHNR and FQNEAQ (reference sequence). There are 14 residues in the CDR3. The method was immunoSEQ multiplex PCR; TCRdb's version includes in-frame clones alone and lacks a portion of them. The sample carries approximately 37,000 clones, about 67% recorded once.

V gene TRBV7-9 combines with J gene TRBJ2-5, with 8 bases matching TRBD1. This specimen was CD4+ T cells from PBMCs cultured without peptide, taken after COVID-19 vaccination. The receptor's source is a human donor who received a COVID-19 vaccine. Here the CDR3 reads CASRGDRPGEAQYF. CDR3 nucleotides: TGTGCCAGCAGGGGGGACAGGCCGGGAGAGGCCCAGTACTTC.